In its sample, the clone carrying this TCR beta chain was seen once. This specimen comes from a study of blood T cell repertoires in COVID-19. Cohorts were assigned according to the clinical history that participants reported. Sequencing was performed with immunoSEQ multiplex PCR; in TCRdb, only in-frame clones are kept and a portion is missing. The sample has over 200,000 clones, approximately 85% seen once; the top ten hold approximately 2%. The CDR3 covers 15 residues. J lost 8 bases, V lost 0 bases, and 5 bases had no gene match. Looked up from germline, CDR1 is SGHRS and CDR2 is YFSETQ. The chain recombines TRBV5-1 with TRBJ2-1; TRBD2 aligns across 10 bases. The sample was PBMCs or T cells enriched from blood (not recorded which). This clonotype originated in a woman in her fifties or sixties who had recovered from COVID-19. Written as DNA, the CDR3 is TGCGCCAGCAGCTTGGGTAGCGGGAGGCAGGATGAGCAGTTCTTC. It yields the protein CASSLGSGRQDEQFF.